One sample yielded the 5 T cell receptor beta chains listed below, sequenced in a study of graft-versus-host responses after intestinal transplantation. No cognate antigen is known for these TCRs. Sequencing was performed with immunoSEQ multiplex PCR; in TCRdb, only in-frame clones are kept and a portion is missing. The sample consists of about 120,000 clones, about 92% of them appearing once. The source was unstimulated CD8+ T cells sorted from spleen or lymph node cells, collected before transplant. Source of these receptors: a human donor who was the organ donor for an intestinal transplant.

This clone was seen only once. The rearrangement links TRBV4-2 to TRBJ2-7; 9 positions agree with TRBD2. V shed 0 bases, J shed 7 bases, and the junction held 10 bases outside the gene matches. Per germline, CDR1 LGHNA and CDR2 YNFKEQ. CDR3 size: 16 residues. This CDR3 is CASSQDLLAGAGEQYF. Written as DNA, the CDR3 is TGTGCCAGCAGCCAAGATCTATTAGCGGGAGCAGGAGAGCAGTACTTC.

The chain carries TRBV19 and TRBJ1-1; D is perhaps TRBD1 (5 bases). Trimming took off 4 bases at V and 1 base at J, with 25 bases between the two ends. The CDR3 contains 19 residues. The germline gives CDR1 LNHDA, CDR2 SQIVND (reference sequence). CDR3 DNA sequence: TGTGCCAGTAGTAAAAGCGGGGGGGAGGTATCAACTACGAACACTGAAGCTTTCTTT. Amino acids: CASSKSGGEVSTTNTEAFF.

This chain links TRBV7-9 with TRBJ2-1; D is unclear. The CDR3 is made up of 17 amino acids. The germline V gene has CDR1 SEHNR and CDR2 FQNEAQ (reference sequence). The V gene lost 6 bases and the J gene lost 0 bases, with 18 bases spanning the gap. CDR3 amino acids: CASSSDRSQFSYNEQFF. The CDR3 DNA is TGTGCCAGCAGTTCCGACCGTTCCCAATTCTCCTACAATGAGCAGTTCTTC.

The chain has TRBV13 and TRBJ2-5; a possible D gene is TRBD2 (6 bases). The germline CDR1 and CDR2 sequences are PRHDT and FYEKMQ (reference sequence). The CDR3 is 15 residues long. V was trimmed by 2 bases and J by 2 bases, leaving 12 bases between them. The CDR3 reads CASSLLAAHQETQYF. The CDR3 DNA reads TGTGCCAGCAGCTTATTAGCGGCTCATCAAGAGACCCAGTACTTC.

The rearrangement links TRBV27 to TRBJ2-5; tentatively, D is TRBD1 (5 bases). Gene TRBJ2-7 matches the end of the DNA better, so the J call may be wrong. CDR1 is MNHEY and CDR2 is SMNVEV in the germline V gene (reference sequence). The CDR3 has 13 residues. CDR3 amino acids: CASSWTNSYEQYF. CDR3 DNA: TGTGCCAGCAGTTGGACAAACTCCTACGAGCAGTACTTC.